This is a list of T cell receptor beta chains from one sample in a study of blood T cell repertoires in COVID-19. Sequencing used immunoSEQ multiplex PCR; TCRdb keeps in-frame clones, though not all of them. The sample includes approximately 260,000 clones, roughly 88% of them seen just once. The sample consisted of peripheral blood. The receptors originated from a woman in her 70s with COVID-19, enrolled during active disease. The CDR3 runs from the conserved cysteine through the conserved F or W. A D gene is named only where the DNA matches it firmly. Clone size is stated in some rows and not others, as once, few, many or a class when expanded.

d_call	clone_size	j_call	v_call	cdr3_length	cdr3_nt	cdr3_aa
TRBD2	-	TRBJ2-2	TRBV5-1	14	TGCGCCAGCAGCTTACTAGCGGGAACCGGGGAGCTGTTTTTT	CASSLLAGTGELFF
TRBD1	-	TRBJ2-3	TRBV28	17	TGTGCCAGCAGTTCACCAGATCCGGGACAGGGGACAGATACGCAGTATTTT	CASSSPDPGQGTDTQYF
TRBD2	-	TRBJ2-5	TRBV7-3	16	TGTGCCAGCAGCTCGTTTGTGGGAGGGCCCCAAGAGACCCAGTACTTC	CASSSFVGGPQETQYF
-	-	TRBJ1-2	TRBV19	14	TGTGCCAGTAGTATAGATCGGGGGTTCAATGGCTACACCTTC	CASSIDRGFNGYTF
TRBD2	-	TRBJ2-7	TRBV2	14	TGTGCCAGCAAAACCGGGACTAGCGGTTACGAGCAGTACTTC	CASKTGTSGYEQYF
-	few	TRBJ1-5	TRBV2	16	TGTGCCAGCAGAGAAAGTAGAAGTCGTGGCAATCAGCCCCAGCATTTT	CASRESRSRGNQPQHF
-	-	TRBJ2-3	TRBV3-1/TRBV3-2	13	TGTGCCACCGGACAAGGAAGCACAGATACGCAGTATTTT	CATGQGSTDTQYF
-	-	TRBJ1-2	TRBV19	16	TGTGCCAGTAGTCCGAATCCACAGGGTAACGGCTATGGCTACACCTTC	CASSPNPQGNGYGYTF
TRBD1	-	TRBJ1-4	TRBV28	16	TGTGCCAGCAGCTTGACCCCCGGGACAGAAAATGAAAAACTGTTTTTT	CASSLTPGTENEKLFF
-	-	TRBJ1-2	TRBV19	13	TGTGCCAGTAGTTCTCGGGACATCCATGGCTACACCTTC	CASSSRDIHGYTF
TRBD1	-	TRBJ1-2	TRBV19	13	TGTGCCAGTAGTATCGGACAGGGTTATGGCTACACCTTC	CASSIGQGYGYTF
-	-	TRBJ1-2	TRBV9	13	TGTGCCAGCAGCGGGCAGGGGCTCTATGGCTACACCTTC	CASSGQGLYGYTF
-	-	TRBJ1-3	TRBV3-1/TRBV3-2	14	TGTGCCAGCAGCCTTAGAGGGACTGGAAACACCATATATTTT	CASSLRGTGNTIYF
TRBD2	-	TRBJ2-1	TRBV10-3	15	TGTGCCATCAGTGGAACGAGCGGGAGCTACAATGAGCAGTTCTTC	CAISGTSGSYNEQFF
-	-	TRBJ1-4	TRBV19	14	TGTGCCAGTAGTATGGGGGGTTCCGGTGAAAAACTGTTTTTT	CASSMGGSGEKLFF
-	-	TRBJ2-1	TRBV3-1/TRBV3-2	14	TGTGCCAGCAGAAGGAGCGGAACTTACAATGAGCAGTTCTTC	CASRRSGTYNEQFF
TRBD1	-	TRBJ1-2	TRBV15	14	TGTGCCACCAGCCCGGGACAGGGCTACTATGGCTACACCTTC	CATSPGQGYYGYTF
TRBD1	once	TRBJ1-5	TRBV2	15	TGTGCCAGCAGTCGAACAGGGGATCGTAATCAGCCCCAGCATTTT	CASSRTGDRNQPQHF
TRBD2	-	TRBJ2-1	TRBV25-1	14	TGTGCCAGAGAAGCTAGCCGGGGGGTCAATGAGCAGTTCTTC	CAREASRGVNEQFF
-	-	TRBJ1-2	TRBV28	13	TGTGCCAGCAGTTTAAAGGGAGGCCATGGCTACACCTTC	CASSLKGGHGYTF
TRBD2	-	TRBJ2-7	TRBV11-3	14	TGTGCCAGCAGCTCGTGGACTAGCAGCTACGAGCAGTACTTC	CASSSWTSSYEQYF
-	-	TRBJ1-5	TRBV7-8	16	TGTGCCAGCAGCTCAGGACAGTTCGATAGCAATCAGCCCCAGCATTTT	CASSSGQFDSNQPQHF
-	-	TRBJ1-2	TRBV14	14	TGTGCCAGCAGCGTGCAACCGGTGATAGATGGCTACACCTTC	CASSVQPVIDGYTF
TRBD1	-	TRBJ1-5	TRBV28	15	TGTGCCAGCAAATATTCGGACAGGGGGCATCAGCCCCAGCATTTT	CASKYSDRGHQPQHF
-	-	TRBJ1-2	TRBV5-6	14	TGTGCCAGCAGCTTTACAGGGTCTAACTATGGCTACACCTTC	CASSFTGSNYGYTF
TRBD1	-	TRBJ1-6	TRBV6-1	17	TGTGCCAGCAGTGACTATGGAGGGGACAGGGGAGGTTCACCCCTCCACTTT	CASSDYGGDRGGSPLHF
TRBD2	-	TRBJ2-1	TRBV9	16	TGTGCCAGCAGCGTAGGTTTAGCGGGTCCTTACAATGAGCAGTTCTTC	CASSVGLAGPYNEQFF
TRBD1	-	TRBJ1-1	TRBV10-3	17	TGTGCCATCAGTGAGGGTCGCGGGACAGTCATGAACACTGAAGCTTTCTTT	CAISEGRGTVMNTEAFF
-	once	TRBJ1-1	TRBV28	12	TGTGCCAGCAGTGGCAGGGTTGTTGAAGCTTTCTTT	CASSGRVVEAFF
TRBD1	-	TRBJ1-2	TRBV24-1	13	TGTGCCACCAGCCTGACAGGGGGCGAGGGCTACACCTTC	CATSLTGGEGYTF
-	-	TRBJ1-5	TRBV9	15	TGTGCCAGCAGCGTAGGGCAGGGGCGTGACAAACCCCAGCATTTT	CASSVGQGRDKPQHF